One and the same sample provided the 19 T cell receptor beta chains below, sequenced in a study of T cell clusters in autoimmune cytopenias. Each sample's input was around 250 ng genomic DNA, 38,000 or so genome equivalents. TRB was amplified by touch-down multiplex PCR, primer pools A and B combined. One entry per CDR3 protein, without DNA, is what TCRdb gives after re-calling the multiplex PCR reads. Its clone listing holds about 5,000 distinct CDR3 sequences. The sequenced sample consisted of peripheral blood. These receptor sequences come from a human donor with an autoimmune cytopenia or autoimmune hepatitis (not recorded which).

This clonotype shows up as medium-sized by frequency. The chain carries TRBV6-5 and TRBJ1-5; without DNA, the TCRdb call of TRBD1 cannot be checked. The CDR3 consists of 15 residues. Germline V lookup: CDR1 MNHEY, CDR2 SVGAGI. The CDR3 sequence is CASSYAGGSNQPQHF.

The genes are TRBV14 and TRBJ1-2. Per the germline V gene, CDR1 is SGHDN and CDR2 is FVKESK. The CDR3 consists of 15 residues. This chain's CDR3 is CASSGVSGQAYGYTF. Full variable domain (remainder filled in from reference TRBV14 and TRBJ1-2): EAGVTQFPSHSVIEKGQTVTLRCDPISGHDNLYWYRRVMGKEIKFLLHFVKESKQDESGMPNNRFLAERTGGTYSTLKVQPAELEDSGVYFCASSGVSGQAYGYTFGSGTRLTVV.

The V gene is TRBV6-1, the J gene TRBJ2-2; TCRdb's D call, TRBD2, is unchecked because there is no DNA. Per germline, CDR1 MNHNS and CDR2 SASEGT. The length of the CDR3 is 17 residues. CDR3 residues: CASSGTSGGINTGELFF.

According to its frequency, this clonotype is medium-sized. The chain carries TRBV19 and TRBJ1-2; TCRdb indicates TRBD1, and absent DNA this call remains unverified. CDR1 and CDR2 (germline): LNHDA, SQIVND (reference sequence). The CDR3 extends over 13 amino acids. The CDR3 loop is CASSLQGADGYTF. Full variable domain (outside the CDR3, taken from reference TRBV19 and TRBJ1-2): DGGITQSPKYLFRKEGQNVTLSCEQNLNHDAMYWYRQDPGQGLRLIYYSQIVNDFQKGDIAEGYSVSREKKESFPLTVTSAQKNPTAFYLCASSLQGADGYTFGSGTRLTVV.

This clonotype is medium-sized by frequency. V gene TRBV30 combines with J gene TRBJ2-2; there is no DNA to check the TCRdb D call of TRBD1. Germline CDR1 is GTSNPN and CDR2 is SVGIG (reference sequence). The CDR3 runs 15 residues. Here the CDR3 reads CAWSVAVGGGVELFF.

The chain employs TRBV5-4 and TRBJ1-6. The CDR3 loop spans 16 amino acids. CDR1 and CDR2 from the germline V gene are SGHNT and YYREEE (reference sequence). The CDR3 is CASSLRQSSYNSPLHF.

The CDR3 loop is CASSPDRGRIYEQFF. The V gene is TRBV27, the J gene TRBJ2-1; without DNA, the TCRdb call of TRBD1 cannot be checked. CDR3 length: 15 amino acids. Germline assignment: CDR1 MNHEY and CDR2 SMNVEV (reference sequence).

The chain combines TRBV5-1 with TRBJ1-2; the TCRdb call, TRBD1, lacks DNA for checking. This CDR3 spans 12 amino acids. The germline V gene encodes CDR1 SGHRS and CDR2 YFSETQ. CDR3 loop: CASSPRDYGYTF.

This clonotype is medium-sized (0.01 to 0.1%) by frequency. The genes are TRBV6-1 and TRBJ1-2. CDR3 length: 13 amino acids. Looked up from germline, CDR1 is MNHNS and CDR2 is SASEGT. The CDR3 spells CASSDDSNYGYTF.

The genes are TRBV6-2 or TRBV6-3 and TRBJ1-2; TCRdb indicates TRBD1, and absent DNA this call remains unverified. CDR3 length: 15 residues. Germline V gene lookup returns CDR1 MNHEY and CDR2 SVGEGT. CDR3 amino acids: CASSYAQGFDYGYTF.

This clonotype is classed as medium-sized by frequency. The V call is TRBV27, the J call TRBJ2-7; the D gene TCRdb calls, TRBD2, cannot be checked with no DNA. CDR3 size: 15 residues. Per germline, CDR1 MNHEY and CDR2 SMNVEV (reference sequence). CDR3 in amino acids: CASSLSGGETYEQYF.

CDR3: CASSLGQATSYEQYF. The genes are TRBV5-5 and TRBJ2-7; the D call of TRBD1 rests on TCRdb alone, since no DNA is present to check it. This CDR3 comprises 15 residues. Germline V gene data show CDR1 as SGHKS and CDR2 as YYEKEE (reference sequence).

Considering frequency, this clonotype is medium-sized. The CDR3 here is CASTHGGFGGYTF. This chain joins TRBV19 and TRBJ1-2; without DNA, the TCRdb call of TRBD1 cannot be checked. The CDR3 spans 13 residues. CDR1 LNHDA and CDR2 SQIVND come from the germline V gene (reference sequence).

This clonotype registers medium-sized (0.01 to 0.1%) by frequency. The chain has TRBV19 and TRBJ2-2; the TCRdb D gene call, TRBD2, has no DNA to confirm it. The CDR3 length is 13 residues. Per germline, CDR1 LNHDA and CDR2 SQIVND (reference sequence). CDR3 region: CASSMGLPGELFF.

This clonotype registers medium-sized (0.01 to 0.1%) by frequency. This chain links TRBV13 with TRBJ1-1. This CDR3 has 13 residues. Germline V lookup: CDR1 PRHDT, CDR2 FYEKMQ (reference sequence). CDR3 protein: CASSSDENTEAFF.

Considering frequency, this clonotype is medium-sized. J is TRBJ2-1 and V is TRBV5-4; with no DNA, the TCRdb D assignment of TRBD1 cannot be verified. The CDR3 runs to 14 residues. Germline V gives CDR1 SGHNT, CDR2 YYREEE (reference sequence). The CDR3: CASNTGGSYNEQFF.

This clonotype ranks as medium-sized in terms of frequency. The chain links TRBV5-6 to TRBJ2-1; without DNA, the TCRdb call of TRBD2 cannot be checked. CDR3 length: 15 amino acids. Germline CDR1 is SGHDT and CDR2 is YYEEEE. The CDR3 spells CASSYTPGLAEEQFF.

The chain carries TRBV5-6 and TRBJ1-1. The germline CDR1 and CDR2 sequences are SGHDT and YYEEEE. CDR3 length: 13 amino acids. The CDR3 sequence: CASSPYGHSEAFF.

This clonotype ranks as medium-sized in terms of frequency. The rearrangement uses TRBV6-5 and TRBJ2-7. Germline values: CDR1 MNHEY, CDR2 SVGAGI. This CDR3 region has 14 residues. CDR3 loop: CASSYSIYSYEQYF.